Below are 19 T cell receptor beta chains sequenced from a single sample in a study of blood T cells in healthy people across ages. Sample-barcoded 5' priming and a J-beta primer mix drove a second PCR of roughly 6 to 12 cycles. Using its own MiXCR run on the 5' RACE reads, TCRdb lists one record per CDR3 protein. Among about 650,000 distinct CDR3 sequences listed, around 52% were seen once. The sample comprised blood. The source of these receptors is a woman aged 80 or older in good health.

The rearrangement uses TRBV25-1 and TRBJ1-2; perhaps TRBD1 as D (5 bases). The length of the CDR3 is 15 residues. The V gene lost 1 base and the J gene lost 7 bases, with 16 bases spanning the gap. The germline CDR1 and CDR2 sequences are MGHDK and SYGVNS. CDR3: CASSESAGIIAGYTF. The CDR3, as DNA: TGTGCCAGCAGTGAATCGGCAGGGATAATCGCTGGCTACACCTTC.

This clonotype showed up many times. The chain combines TRBV4-2 with TRBJ2-3; D is undetermined. Per germline, CDR1 LGHNA and CDR2 YNFKEQ. The CDR3 is 15 amino acids. V was trimmed by 0 bases and J by 0 bases, leaving 7 bases between them. The CDR3 loop reads CASSQESGSTDTQYF. The DNA for the CDR3 is TGTGCCAGCAGCCAAGAATCTGGAAGCACAGATACGCAGTATTTT.

The rearrangement links TRBV7-6 to TRBJ2-2; 7 bases map to TRBD1. The trim removed 5 bases at V and 4 bases at J, leaving 4 bases unmatched. The CDR3 sequence is 14 residues long. Germline V gene lookup returns CDR1 SGHVS and CDR2 FNYEAQ. For the CDR3, the DNA is TGTGCCAGCAGCCGCACAGGGGTCACCGGGGAGCTGTTTTTT. Protein: CASSRTGVTGELFF.

This clonotype has a count of ten or more. The genes are TRBV12-3 or TRBV12-4 and TRBJ2-7; TRBD1 agrees at 7 bases. The junction had 8 bases not matched to a gene; V was cut back by 6 bases and J by 3 bases. The CDR3 extends over 14 amino acids. CDR3 nucleotide sequence: TGTGCCAGCAGCCCAGTTACAGGGGTCTACGAGCAGTACTTC. Its translation is CASSPVTGVYEQYF.

Details on this clonotype: A read error may account for a junction end that differs from germline. V is TRBV12-3 or TRBV12-4 and J is TRBJ2-3, with no clear D. This CDR3 is 11 amino acids long. Here the CDR3 reads CASVRTDMQYF. Here the CDR3 DNA reads TGTGCCAGCGTAAGAACAGATATGCAGTATTTT.

Many counts were recorded for this clonotype. The rearrangement links TRBV29-1 to TRBJ2-7, with TRBD1 matching over 9 bases. Germline loops: CDR1 SQVTM, CDR2 ANQGSEA. This CDR3 region has 13 residues. The junction had 5 bases not matched to a gene; V was cut back by 8 bases and J by 0 bases. The CDR3 coding sequence is TGCAGCATCCCGGGACAGGGCTCCTACGAGCAGTACTTC. Encoded protein: CSIPGQGSYEQYF.

Remarks on this clonotype: A read error may explain this, as a much larger clone is one base away. The CDR3 sequence: CSARPTGRETQFF. The CDR3 nucleotides are TGCAGTGCTAGACCGACAGGGCGAGAGACCCAGTTCTTC. V and J are TRBV20-1 and TRBJ2-1; 7 positions match TRBD1. With V trimmed by 2 bases and J by 13 bases, 11 bases remained unmatched. The CDR3 spans 13 residues. The germline CDR1 and CDR2 sequences are DFQATT and SNEGSKA (reference sequence).

Remarks on this clonotype: A clone one base away is much larger, so this may be a read error. The chain combines TRBV12-3 or TRBV12-4 with TRBJ1-2; the D is unclear. CDR3 length equals 13 residues. V lost 3 bases to trimming and J lost 8 bases, with 13 bases between them. This CDR3 is CASSFRGLWGYTF. DNA for the CDR3: TGTGCCAGCAGTTTCCGAGGGCTTTGGGGCTACACCTTC.

The chain uses TRBV28 and TRBJ2-3; 7 bases agree with TRBD2. Germline trimming cut 6 bases from V and 2 bases from J; bases unmatched to any gene: 5. This CDR3 is 14 amino acids long. Germline V gene lookup returns CDR1 MDHEN and CDR2 SYDVKM. The CDR3, as DNA: TGTGCCAGCAGAGGGACTACGAACACAGATACGCAGTATTTT. Its protein is CASRGTTNTDTQYF.

The chain links TRBV6-5 to TRBJ1-1; 7 nucleotides match TRBD1. This CDR3 is 13 amino acids long. J gave up 10 bases and V 2 bases, and 7 bases lay outside the gene matches. Germline CDR1 reads MNHEY; CDR2 reads SVGAGI. Here the CDR3 reads CASSYDQGGAAFF. The CDR3, as DNA: TGTGCCAGCAGTTACGATCAGGGGGGGGCAGCTTTCTTT.

The chain joins TRBV7-3 to TRBJ2-1, with 7 bases aligning to TRBD2. Germline lookup yields CDR1 SGHTA and CDR2 FQGTGA. V was clipped by 2 bases and J by 10 bases; unmatched bases: 5. The CDR3 contains 13 residues. CDR3 sequence: CASSLSPGLEQFF. Here the CDR3 DNA reads TGTGCCAGCAGCTTATCGCCGGGACTAGAGCAGTTCTTC.

V is TRBV12-3 or TRBV12-4 and J is TRBJ1-1; TRBD1 is a possible D gene (5 bases). The CDR3 sequence is 14 residues long. V was clipped by 1 base and J by 3 bases, with 9 bases between them. The CDR3, as DNA: TGTGCCAGCAGTTTAGTCACCAGGGACACTGAAGCTTTCTTT. Its translation is CASSLVTRDTEAFF.

The chain links TRBV6-5 to TRBJ1-1, with unresolved D. From germline, CDR1 is MNHEY and CDR2 SVGAGI. Trimming took 6 bases from V and 0 from J, leaving 8 bases between them. The CDR3 is 13 residues long. The CDR3 DNA reads TGTGCCAGCAGGGGCTGGGTGAACACTGAAGCTTTCTTT. It is translated as CASRGWVNTEAFF.

The V gene is TRBV7-2, the J gene TRBJ2-1; 9 bases agree with TRBD1. Looked up from germline, CDR1 is SGHTA and CDR2 is FQGNSA. The ends lost 6 bases at V and 7 bases at J; junction bases unmatched: 13. This CDR3 is 16 amino acids long. The CDR3 bases are TGTGCCAGCAGTTCCCTCCCCGGGACAGGGAGTAATGAGCAGTTCTTC. Translation gives CASSSLPGTGSNEQFF.

This chain links TRBV2 with TRBJ2-5, with D unclear. The V end was cut by 1 base, the J end by 5 bases, with 8 bases between. This CDR3 region has 13 residues. CDR1 is SNHLY, CDR2 FYNNEI, per germline. This CDR3 is CASSEGAWETQYF. DNA for the CDR3: TGTGCCAGCAGTGAAGGAGCGTGGGAGACCCAGTACTTC.

This clonotype has at least ten counts. V is TRBV7-9 and J is TRBJ1-6; D gene uncertain. Germline CDR1 reads SEHNR; CDR2 reads FQNEAQ (reference sequence). This CDR3 has 13 residues. Trimming took 1 base from V and 6 from J, leaving 4 bases between them. Here the CDR3 reads CASSLGANSPLHF. The CDR3 nucleotides are TGTGCCAGCAGCTTAGGCGCTAATTCACCCCTCCACTTT.

This chain connects TRBV29-1 to TRBJ2-3; 8 bases line up with TRBD1. The J segment lost 0 bases and the V segment lost 7 bases, leaving 6 bases of the junction unmatched. Germline-derived CDR1 and CDR2 are SQVTM and ANQGSEA. The CDR3 is 14 residues long. CDR3 bases: TGCAGCGATCAGACAGGGGCCAGCACAGATACGCAGTATTTT. Its translation: CSDQTGASTDTQYF.

For this clonotype: This could be a read error, since a much larger clone is one nucleotide away. V usage is TRBV24-1 and J usage is TRBJ2-2; 7 bases are a match to TRBD1. The V gene's germline CDR1 is KGHDR and CDR2 SFDVKD. CDR3 size: 12 residues. For the CDR3, the DNA is TGTACCACCGGGACAGCCCTCGGGGAGCTGTTTTTT. This encodes CTTGTALGELFF.

Regarding this clonotype: A much larger clonotype is one base distant, so this may be a read error. This is likely a read error, given that the CDR3 carries no conserved phenylalanine or tryptophan at its end. The genes are TRBV11-2 and TRBJ2-1; 13 nucleotides agree with TRBD2. Trimming cost V 5 bases and J 4 bases; bases outside gene matches: 5. Germline V lookup: CDR1 SGHAT, CDR2 FQNNGV. This CDR3 has 16 residues. CDR3: CASSRLAGGTYNEQFL. The CDR3 region has the DNA TGTGCCAGCAGCCGACTAGCGGGAGGTACTTACAATGAGCAGTTCTTA.